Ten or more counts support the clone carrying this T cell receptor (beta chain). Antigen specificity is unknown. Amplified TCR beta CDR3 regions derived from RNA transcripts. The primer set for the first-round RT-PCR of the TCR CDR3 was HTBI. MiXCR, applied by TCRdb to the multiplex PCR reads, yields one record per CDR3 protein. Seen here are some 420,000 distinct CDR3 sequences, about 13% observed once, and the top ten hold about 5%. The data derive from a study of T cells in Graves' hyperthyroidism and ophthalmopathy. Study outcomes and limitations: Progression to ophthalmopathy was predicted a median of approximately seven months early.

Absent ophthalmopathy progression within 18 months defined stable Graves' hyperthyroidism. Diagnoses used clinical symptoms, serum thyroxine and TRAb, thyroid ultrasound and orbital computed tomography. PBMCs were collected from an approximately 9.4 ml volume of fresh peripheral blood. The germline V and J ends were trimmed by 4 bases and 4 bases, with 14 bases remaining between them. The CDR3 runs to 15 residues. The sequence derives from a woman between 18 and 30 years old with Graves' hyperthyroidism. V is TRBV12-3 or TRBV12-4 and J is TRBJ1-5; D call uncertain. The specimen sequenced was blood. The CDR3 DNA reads TGTGCCAGCAGTTCCAATACAGACCTAAATCAGCCCCAGCATTTT. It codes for CASSSNTDLNQPQHF.